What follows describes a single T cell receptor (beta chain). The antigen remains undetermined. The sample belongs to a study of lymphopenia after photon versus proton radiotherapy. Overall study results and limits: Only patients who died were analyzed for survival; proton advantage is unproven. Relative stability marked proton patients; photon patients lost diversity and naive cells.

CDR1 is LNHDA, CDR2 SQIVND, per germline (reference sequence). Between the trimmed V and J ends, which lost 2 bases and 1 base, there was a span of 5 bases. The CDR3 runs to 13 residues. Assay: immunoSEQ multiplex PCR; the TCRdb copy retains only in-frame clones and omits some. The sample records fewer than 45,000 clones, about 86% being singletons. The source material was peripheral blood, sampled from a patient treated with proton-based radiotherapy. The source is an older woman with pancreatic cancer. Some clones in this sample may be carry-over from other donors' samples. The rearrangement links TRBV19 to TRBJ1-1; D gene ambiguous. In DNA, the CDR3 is TGTGCCAGTAGTATAAGCAAGAACACTGAAGCTTTCTTT. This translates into CASSISKNTEAFF.